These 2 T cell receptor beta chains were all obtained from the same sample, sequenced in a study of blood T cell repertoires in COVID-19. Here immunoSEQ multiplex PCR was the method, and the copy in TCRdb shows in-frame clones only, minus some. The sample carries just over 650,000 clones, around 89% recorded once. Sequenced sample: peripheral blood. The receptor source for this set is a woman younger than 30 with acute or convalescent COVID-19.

The DNA of the CDR3 is TGCGCCAGCAGCCTGCGGGGGGCCAAAAACATTCAGTACTTC. Translated, it gives CASSLRGAKNIQYF. V and J are TRBV4-3 and TRBJ2-4; TRBD2 matches 7 bases. CDR1 LGHNA and CDR2 YSLEER come from the germline V gene. This CDR3 region has 14 residues. Trimming cost V 4 bases and J 1 base; bases outside gene matches: 1.

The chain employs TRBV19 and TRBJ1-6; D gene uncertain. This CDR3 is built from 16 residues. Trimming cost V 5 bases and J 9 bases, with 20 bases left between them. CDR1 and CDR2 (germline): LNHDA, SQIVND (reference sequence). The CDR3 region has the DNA TGTGCCAGTAGTCCCCGTCGCCCCAGAGGCGGTTCACCCCTCCACTTT. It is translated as CASSPRRPRGGSPLHF.